Described below is a single T cell receptor (beta chain) sequence and its context. Its specificity is not known. The PCR contained 60 Vbeta and 13 Jbeta primers. Clones were read by immunoSEQ multiplex PCR, and TCRdb kept only the in-frame ones, dropping some. The sample contains 90,000 to 150,000 clones, 75% to 80% of which appear only once. This specimen belongs to a study of cytomegalovirus exposure and HLA in healthy donors. Study-wide context: Among the roughly 430 genotyped donors, 65% to 90% were placed in the Caucasian-associated ancestry cluster. Findings of the study overall: Evidence from a later analysis indicated that most CMV-associated TCR beta chains looked HLA-restricted. Association of a missense DCLRE1C variant with TCR beta V- and J-gene trimming was reported in a later analysis.

The germline gives CDR1 SGHTA, CDR2 FQGTGA. The CDR3 loop spans 18 amino acids. Trimming removed 5 bases at V and 5 bases at J, with 24 bases between. This chain joins TRBV7-3 and TRBJ2-2, with a possible D match to TRBD1 (6 bases). This clonotype was obtained from a woman younger than 45 in good health and CMV-seropositive. Sequenced sample: PBMCs. CDR3 protein: CASSPVLGAARITGELFF. As DNA, the CDR3 is TGTGCCAGCAGCCCCGTCCTGGGGGCGGCACGAATAACCGGGGAGCTGTTTTTT. Based on the CDR3 plus reference TRBV7-3 and TRBJ2-2, the full variable domain is GAGVSQTPSNKVTEKGKYVELRCDPISGHTALYWYRQSLGQGPEFLIYFQGTGAADDSGLPNDRFFAVRPEGSVSTLKIQRTERGDSAVYLCASSPVLGAARITGELFFGEGSRLTVL.